This T cell receptor beta chain is drawn from a study of blood T cell repertoires in COVID-19. Produced via immunoSEQ multiplex PCR; TCRdb's table is partial and in-frame only. The table lists 80,000 to 90,000 clones, over 75% of them singletons, with 2.5% to 3.5% in the top ten. This clone has more than one count but fewer than ten. CDR3 length equals 16 residues. V was clipped by 0 bases and J by 3 bases; unmatched bases: 3. Germline CDR1 reads SGHDN; CDR2 reads FVKESK. This TCR came from a woman over 75 with COVID-19, enrolled during active disease. The specimen was peripheral blood. This chain uses TRBV14 with TRBJ2-3; 10 bases align to TRBD1. CDR3 amino acids: CASSQEPGQGTDTQYF. The CDR3 DNA reads as TGTGCCAGCAGCCAAGAGCCGGGACAGGGGACAGATACGCAGTATTTT.